This TCR beta chain stems from a study of beta chain features in type 1 diabetes. Whole-study results and caveats: Insertions at VDJ junctions were less frequent in type 1 diabetes patients. These patients also deleted more nucleotides at the same junctions. Comparison showed that naive, central memory and Treg TCRB repertoires appeared more similar among patients than among healthy donors. There was a possibility that cDNA sequencing over-represented cells with high TCR expression. When Type 1 diabetes patients were examined, their TCRB CDR3s proved moderately but significantly shorter in all four CD4+ subsets.

Expressed TCRB transcripts were sequenced after all isolated RNA was converted to cDNA. Profiled with immunoSEQ multiplex PCR; TCRdb holds only in-frame clones, not every one. The sample holds 150,000 to 200,000 clones, roughly 60% seen once. This clone has only one observation. The antigen remains unidentified. This CDR3 comprises 15 residues. Germline lookup yields CDR1 SGHTA and CDR2 FQGNSA. Trimming stripped 0 bases from V and 1 base from J, with 10 bases between. The TCR was taken from a young man with type 1 diabetes. Sequences were obtained from naive CD4+ T cells from blood. The genes are TRBV7-2 and TRBJ2-7; a weak D match, TRBD2 (5 bases). Here the CDR3 DNA reads TGTGCCAGCAGCTTAGCGGCGGGCCTATCCTACGAGCAGTACTTC. Its protein product is CASSLAAGLSYEQYF.